This T cell receptor beta chain stems from a study of shared T cell receptors in the human thymus. The CDR3 covers 15 residues. V shed 3 bases and J shed 6 bases, with 15 bases lying between them. Germline V lookup: CDR1 MNHNS, CDR2 SASEGT. The table came from immunoSEQ multiplex PCR; TCRdb's copy has only in-frame clones and leaves some out. The sample contains hundreds of thousands of clones, more than 75% of which appear only once. These same data were also listed under a study on human thymus T cells. From that report: The sample donors, healthy Finnish infants, were having corrective surgery for congenital heart defects. From resections taken during corrective heart surgery, the thymus tissue was obtained. Related research found strongly overlapping thymic repertoires in unrelated individuals.

This receptor was taken from a boy in the first two years of life with a congenital heart defect. The rearrangement uses TRBV6-1 and TRBJ2-4; a weak D match, TRBD1 (5 bases). Input material: thymocytes. CDR3 nucleotide sequence: TGTGCCAGCAGTGATAAAGGGGTTACCGGAAACATTCAGTACTTC. Protein: CASSDKGVTGNIQYF.